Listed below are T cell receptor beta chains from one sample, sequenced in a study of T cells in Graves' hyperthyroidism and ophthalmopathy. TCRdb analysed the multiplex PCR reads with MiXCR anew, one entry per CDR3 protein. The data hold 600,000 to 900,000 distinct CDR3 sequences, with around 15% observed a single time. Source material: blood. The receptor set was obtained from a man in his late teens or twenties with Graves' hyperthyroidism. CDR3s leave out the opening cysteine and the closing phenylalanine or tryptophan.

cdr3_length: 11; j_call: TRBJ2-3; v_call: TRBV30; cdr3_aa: AWTSGSADTQY
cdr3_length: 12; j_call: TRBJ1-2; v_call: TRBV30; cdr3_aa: AWSTRGSFFGYT
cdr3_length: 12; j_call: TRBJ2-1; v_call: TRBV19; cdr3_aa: ASSTSGRSNEQF
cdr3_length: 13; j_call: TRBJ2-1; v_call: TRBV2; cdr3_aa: ASKQTGVVGNEQF
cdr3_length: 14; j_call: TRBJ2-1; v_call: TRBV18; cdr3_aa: ASSPLGGINHNEQF
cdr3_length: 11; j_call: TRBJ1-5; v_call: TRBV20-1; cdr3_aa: SARTAGNQPQH
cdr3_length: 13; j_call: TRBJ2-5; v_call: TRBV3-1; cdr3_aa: ASSQGIAGQETQY
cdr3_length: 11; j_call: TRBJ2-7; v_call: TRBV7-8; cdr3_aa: ASSSGPNNEQY
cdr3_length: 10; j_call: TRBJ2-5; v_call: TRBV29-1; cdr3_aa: SVEDRRGTQY
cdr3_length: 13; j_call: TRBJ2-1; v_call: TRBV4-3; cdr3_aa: ASSRMGGEVNEQF
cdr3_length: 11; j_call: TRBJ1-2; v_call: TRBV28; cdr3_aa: ASSLFPGGGYA
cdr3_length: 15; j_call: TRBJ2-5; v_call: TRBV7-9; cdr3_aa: ASSSRVLAGIEETQY
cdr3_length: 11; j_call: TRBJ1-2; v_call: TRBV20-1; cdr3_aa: SAGDRGDYGYT
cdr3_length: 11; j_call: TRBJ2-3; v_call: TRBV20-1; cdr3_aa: SAIGSVADTQY
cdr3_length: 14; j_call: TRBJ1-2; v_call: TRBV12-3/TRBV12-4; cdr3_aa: ASSFGPGGISYGYT
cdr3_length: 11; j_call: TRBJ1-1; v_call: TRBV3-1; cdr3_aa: ASSLYTNTEAF
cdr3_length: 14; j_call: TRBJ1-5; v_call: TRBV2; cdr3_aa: ASSVRQGRGAQPQH
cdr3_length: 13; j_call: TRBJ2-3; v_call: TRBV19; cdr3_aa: ASSTAGPTGDTQY
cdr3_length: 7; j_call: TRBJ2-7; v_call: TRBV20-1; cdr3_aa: SPRGEQY
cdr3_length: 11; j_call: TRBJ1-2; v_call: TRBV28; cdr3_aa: ASSRAEVYGYT
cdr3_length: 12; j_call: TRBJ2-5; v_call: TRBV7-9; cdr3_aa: ASGTWRTQETQY
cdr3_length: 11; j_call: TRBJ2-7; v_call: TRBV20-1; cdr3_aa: SARIPLAEEQY
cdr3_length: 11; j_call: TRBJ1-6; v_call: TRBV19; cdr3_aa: ASGSDYNSPLH
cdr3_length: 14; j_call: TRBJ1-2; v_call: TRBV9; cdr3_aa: ASRSQGTDPNYGYT
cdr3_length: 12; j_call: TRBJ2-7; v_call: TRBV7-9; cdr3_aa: ASSRVQEAYEQY
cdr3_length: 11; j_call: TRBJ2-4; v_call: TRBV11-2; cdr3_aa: ASSPNGKNIQY
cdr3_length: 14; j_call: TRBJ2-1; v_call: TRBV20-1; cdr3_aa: SALTFTGLVINEQF
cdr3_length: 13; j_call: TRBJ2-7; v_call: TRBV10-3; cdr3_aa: AISGEGGLGYEQY
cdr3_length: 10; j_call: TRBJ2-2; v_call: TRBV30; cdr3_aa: AWTDSPGELF
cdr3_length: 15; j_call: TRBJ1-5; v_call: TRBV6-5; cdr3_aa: ASSYERGGGSNQPQH
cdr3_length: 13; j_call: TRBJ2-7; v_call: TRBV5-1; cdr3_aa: ASSLISSASYEQY
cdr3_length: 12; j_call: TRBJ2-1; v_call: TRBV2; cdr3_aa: ASSVRQGANEQF
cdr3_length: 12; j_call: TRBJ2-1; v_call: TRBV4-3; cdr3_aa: ASSGGGLNNEQF
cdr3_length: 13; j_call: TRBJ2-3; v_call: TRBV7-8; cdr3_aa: ASSLSPVSTDTQY
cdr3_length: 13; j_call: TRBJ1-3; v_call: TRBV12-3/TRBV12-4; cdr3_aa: ASTPGQGSGDTIY
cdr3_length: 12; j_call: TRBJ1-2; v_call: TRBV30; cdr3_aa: ACRGLSTNYGYT
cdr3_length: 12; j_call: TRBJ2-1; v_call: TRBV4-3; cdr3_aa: ASSQDQAYNEQF
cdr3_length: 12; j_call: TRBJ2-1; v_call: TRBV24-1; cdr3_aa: ATAGTSGRDEQF
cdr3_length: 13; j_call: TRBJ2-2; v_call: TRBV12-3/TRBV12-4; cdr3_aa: ASSWARGNTGELF
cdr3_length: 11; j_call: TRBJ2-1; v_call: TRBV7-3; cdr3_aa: ASSSALLNEQF
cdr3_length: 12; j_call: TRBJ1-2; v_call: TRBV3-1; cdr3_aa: ASSRAGPDYGYT
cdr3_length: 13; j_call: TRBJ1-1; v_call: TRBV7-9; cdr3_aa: ASSLADSLKAEAF
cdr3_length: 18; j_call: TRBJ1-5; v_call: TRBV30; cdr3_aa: AWSVRDDPWGIYSNQPQH
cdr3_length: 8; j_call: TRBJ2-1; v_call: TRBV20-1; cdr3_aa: SARYNEQF
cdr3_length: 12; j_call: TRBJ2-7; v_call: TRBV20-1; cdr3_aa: SARRTSSSYEQY
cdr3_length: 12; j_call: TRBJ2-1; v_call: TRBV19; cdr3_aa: ASKGTGSYNEQF
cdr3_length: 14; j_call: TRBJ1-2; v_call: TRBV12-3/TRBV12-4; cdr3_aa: ASSPAGRARNYGYT
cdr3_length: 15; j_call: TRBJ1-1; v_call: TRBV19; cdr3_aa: ASSASRTGGMNTEAF
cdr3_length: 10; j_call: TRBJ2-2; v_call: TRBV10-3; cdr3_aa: AINRVDGELF
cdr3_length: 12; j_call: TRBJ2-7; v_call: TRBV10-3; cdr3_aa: AINPGQGKYEQY